This T cell receptor (beta chain) is drawn from a study of shared clonotypes between healthy human individuals. Measured with immunoSEQ multiplex PCR; TCRdb has only the in-frame clones, and not every one. The sample has 2 million to 2.5 million clones; 85% to 95% are singletons. There are 16 residues in the CDR3. Trimming cost V 0 bases and J 0 bases, with 9 bases left between them. Germline CDR1 is MNHEY and CDR2 is SVGAGI. As to this clone: Its antigen is unknown.

General study findings and limits: Across subsets, estimated richness was generally greater for naive than for memory populations. Owing to a small donor count, the genetic and exposure-history diversity represented was limited. Generation probabilities were higher for clonotypes shared across all four sorted-subset donors than for unshared ones.

The V and J genes are TRBV6-5 and TRBJ1-3; unclear D gene. The TCR was taken from a man between 18 and 35 years old in good health. Sample: naive CD4+ T cells sorted from blood. Stated subset: CD45RA+ positively selected. The CDR3 DNA reads TGTGCCAGCAGTTACTCGGAGAAACTCTCTGGAAACACCATATATTTT. This codes for CASSYSEKLSGNTIYF.